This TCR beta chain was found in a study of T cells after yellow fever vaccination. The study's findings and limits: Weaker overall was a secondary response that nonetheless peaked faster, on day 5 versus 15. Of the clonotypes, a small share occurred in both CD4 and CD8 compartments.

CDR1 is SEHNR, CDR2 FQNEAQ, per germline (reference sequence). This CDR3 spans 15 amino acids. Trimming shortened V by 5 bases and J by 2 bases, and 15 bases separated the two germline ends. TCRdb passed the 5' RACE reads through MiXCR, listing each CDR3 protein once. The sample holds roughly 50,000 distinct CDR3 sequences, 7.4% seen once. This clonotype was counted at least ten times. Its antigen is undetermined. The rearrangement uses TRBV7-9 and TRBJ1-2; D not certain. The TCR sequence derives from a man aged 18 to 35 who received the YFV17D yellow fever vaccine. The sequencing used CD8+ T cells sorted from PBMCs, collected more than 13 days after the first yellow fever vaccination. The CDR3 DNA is TGTGCCAGCAGCCCTCACGTGGTCCCGAACTATGGCTACACCTTC. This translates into CASSPHVVPNYGYTF.